A single TCR beta chain is shown here with its context. Its target is unknown. Expressed TCRB transcripts were sequenced after all isolated RNA was converted to cDNA. TCRdb keeps only in-frame clones here, not all; method: immunoSEQ multiplex PCR. This sample has 350,000 to 450,000 clones; 10% to 15% occur once, and the top ten carry about 0.01%. CDR3 length: 15 residues. The V and J ends lost 6 bases and 7 bases, in that order; junction bases with no gene match: 13. This entry belongs to a study of beta chain features in type 1 diabetes. Study context: Over all samples combined, about 100,000,000 sorted cells were examined. Whole-study findings and limits: Patients and controls would be equally affected if PCR favored shorter templates. Shorter TCRB CDR3s, moderately but significantly so, were found in Type 1 diabetes patients in all four CD4+ subsets.

The sample comprised naive CD4+ T cells from blood. This clonotype was obtained from a woman in her late teens or twenties with type 1 diabetes. The V call is TRBV23-1, the J call TRBJ1-2; 8 bases align to TRBD1. TRBV23-1 is designated an ORF whose function remains uncertain. The CDR3 reads CASSHSRGQGSGYTF. CDR3 sequence (DNA): TGCGCCAGCAGCCATTCACGCGGACAGGGTTCTGGCTACACCTTC.